The clone carrying this T cell receptor (beta chain) has a count of ten or more. Its antigen is unknown. Researchers prepared the TCRbeta library using unique molecular identifiers, the study reports. TCRdb re-analysed the PCR reads in MiXCR, keeping a single row per CDR3 protein. The data show 55,000 to 70,000 distinct CDR3 sequences, with roughly 10% seen just once and around 13% held by the top ten. The data were taken from a study of T-cell reconstitution after alpha-beta-depleted transplantation in children. Whole-study findings and limits: By one year post-transplant, T-cell counts and diversity largely arose from T cells that were newly produced.

CDR3 length equals 17 residues. Per the germline V gene, CDR1 is SGHVS and CDR2 is FNYEAQ. The V end was cut by 1 base, the J end by 8 bases, with 21 bases between. The source of this sequence is a boy aged 5-17 years with acute myeloid leukemia, due to receive a stem cell transplant. Material: PBMCs, obtained before TCRalphabeta/CD19-depleted stem cell transplant. The gene calls are TRBV7-6 and TRBJ2-1, with D possibly being TRBD1 (5 bases). The CDR3 nucleotides are TGTGCCAGCAGCTTAGGTATAGGGGTATTTAGTGTCCATGAGCAGTTCTTC. This translates into CASSLGIGVFSVHEQFF.